This T cell receptor beta chain was sequenced for a study of blood T cells in healthy people across ages (dated by TCRdb to the mid-2010s). Looking at the study overall: In model experiments, roughly one uniquely barcoded TCR beta cDNA molecule per two T cells was captured by template switching. To track age-related changes in TCR beta repertoire diversity, the study relied on deep sequencing normalized with unique cDNA molecular identifiers. Four age groups were formed from the donors: young (average roughly 15 years), middle-aged (approximately 40), aged (62) and long-lived (around 82). For two donors (one aged 18 to 29 and one aged 80 or older), the study analyzed two additional independent replicas of 1 million unique cDNA reads from the same blood draw. To avoid experimental bias, donors of different ages were spread randomly across the sequencing lanes. What the research found in general, with its limitations: Observed TCR beta diversity correlated strongly with the percentage of naive T cells measured by flow cytometry. Bulk unsorted PBMC profiling prevented conclusive comparison of naive and antigen-experienced compartments. Donor CMV infection status was unknown, potentially confounding age-related changes in expanded clonotypes. Compared with the aged group, the long-lived group had more naive CD4+ T cells, fewer expanded clones and increased TCR diversity, suggesting age selection. Estimates of total diversity from one million sequenced T cells were regarded as lower bounds and underestimates. Observed TCR beta diversity per million T cells fell roughly linearly with age, and a significant reduction was already apparent by age approximately 40.

Systemically healthy Caucasian individuals from Russia, some 38 in total and aged about 6 to 100 years, were included as donors. Each donor gave ten milliliters of peripheral blood, collected into EDTA-treated Vacutainer tubes. Ficoll-Paque density-gradient centrifugation was used to isolate PBMCs, with at least 6 million per sample. Trizol reagent was used to extract total RNA from the PBMCs, yielding at least 6 micrograms per sample. Naive CD45RAhigh/CD27high T cell percentages were measured by flow cytometry on a PBMC aliquot from every donor. With respect to this clonotype: What antigen it recognizes has not been identified. No much larger clone is present one base from it, and per-base qualities are unavailable.

The protocol used for the library was 5' RACE. The sample was run on an Illumina HiSeq 2500. The second PCR ran for about 7 to 11 cycles and used a J-beta primer mix along with a sample-barcoded 5' primer. A template-switch 5' adaptor carrying 12 random nucleotides introduced a unique molecular identifier onto each TCR beta cDNA molecule. Each sample yielded at least 2.5 million CDR3-containing paired-end reads. The Mint cDNA synthesis kit, primed by a TRBC-specific oligonucleotide, was used to synthesize first-strand cDNA from all RNA. All cDNA was treated with uracil-DNA glycosylase and then went through a first 18-cycle PCR with the universal primers M1SS and BC2_uni_R. In the paper's pipeline: For normalization, 1 million high-quality reads were randomly selected from each sample, with every read carrying a distinct molecular identifier. Reads sharing molecular identifiers were discarded rather than binned into consensus sequences. MiTCR, run with a Q25 quality threshold and the strictest error-elimination algorithm, handled CDR3 identification, clonotype clustering and error correction. Lower-bound total TCR beta diversity was estimated with a nonparametric unseen species model using Euler transformation. The public reads were quality trimmed at Q25 with fastp and then assembled into clones with MiXCR by TCRdb, keeping productive beta chains. Each CDR3 protein appears once, grouped with its most common genes and DNA. The V and J calls follow TCRdb's processing rather than the paper's. Present in this sample are about 1.8 million distinct CDR3 sequences, about 49% of which were seen just once. The top ten hold 2% to 2.5% of the sample.

The CDR3 starts with the cysteine, ends with the phenylalanine, and has 13 residues. The CDR3 DNA has 39 bases and is translated from base 1. Taken from the germline V gene, the CDR1 and CDR2 loops are ENHRY and SYGVKD. Ends trimmed: V by 5 bases, J by 0 bases; bases unmatched to a gene: 1. The source is a woman in her thirties or forties in good health. The source material was blood. The chain links TRBV10-3 with TRBJ2-7; 7 nucleotides in the junction match TRBD1. CDR3 region: CAISRDSSYEQYF. The sequenced DNA is TGTGCCATCAGTAGGGACAGCTCCTACGAGCAGTACTTC.